This TCR beta chain was observed in a study of CXCR3-negative and CXCR3-positive naive CD8 T cells. Notes on the study in general: Expression of CXCR3 was partially reduced after cryopreservation, and fresh PBMCs were used in most assays. Against CXCR3-negative naive cells, CXCR3-positive naive cells showed more hydrophobic TRB CDR3s.

Carrying UMI labels, the TRB cDNA libraries were prepared through 5' RACE. TCRdb re-called the 5' RACE reads and shows each CDR3 protein once, DNA omitted. This sample's table reports 150,000 or so distinct CDR3 sequences. Notes on this clonotype: The antigen remains undetermined.

Germline V lookup: CDR1 MGHRA, CDR2 YSYEKL. The CDR3 consists of 15 residues. CD45RO-CCR7+CD27+CD95- marked naive CD8+ T cells. The V and J genes are TRBV4-1 and TRBJ1-1. The specimen sequenced was naive CXCR3+ CD8+ T cells from blood. Subset reported: CD45RO-CCR7+CD27+CD95- naive CD8+ T cells expressing CXCR3 (TNR3+). The clonotype comes from a human donor in good health. Some clones in this sample may be carry-over from other donors' samples. CDR3 loop: CASSQDGYGVDEAFF.